This TCR beta chain is from a study of blood T cell repertoires in COVID-19. Study-wide background: From the United States, Italy and Spain came samples of acute and convalescent COVID-19. Sources were T cells, B-cell-depleted T cells, or PBMCs; the material itself was cDNA or gDNA.

The CDR3 has 12 amino acids. Germline V gene lookup returns CDR1 SGHVS and CDR2 FNYEAQ. V was trimmed by 1 base and J by 5 bases, leaving 5 bases between them. In the original workflow: Reference gene primer amplification gave nucleated cell count estimates. Using immunoSEQ multiplex PCR, the repertoire was profiled, and TCRdb retains in-frame clones only, with some absent. The V and J calls and the clone size are those of that table, but D and trimming were determined from the DNA. The data show 200,000 to 250,000 clones, around 87% seen once. The TCR sequence derives from a man in his sixties with acute or convalescent COVID-19. V gene TRBV7-6 combines with J gene TRBJ2-5; D not resolved. Source material: peripheral blood. This CDR3 is CASSLVSETQYF. DNA for the CDR3: TGTGCCAGCAGCTTAGTCAGTGAGACCCAGTACTTC.